These T cell receptor beta chains were read from a single sample in a study of T cell responses to AZD1222 COVID-19 vaccine. Generated by immunoSEQ multiplex PCR, the TCRdb table keeps only in-frame clones and is missing some. The sample yields about 76,000 clones, more than 75% seen once. Sequenced here: peripheral blood, sampled on day 0 of MenACWY control vaccination. These receptors were taken from an adult in good health. Each CDR3 is given with its conserved first and last residue. D genes are given only for firm matches. Clone size is not always given. Where it is, it says once, few, many or a class for expanded clones.

j_call | v_call | clone_size | d_call | cdr3_nt | cdr3_aa
TRBJ2-7 | TRBV4-1 | NA | TRBD1 | TGCGCCAGCAGCCAAGACCCCGCCGGGACAGTTCCATACGAGCAGTACTTC | CASSQDPAGTVPYEQYF
TRBJ2-7 | TRBV28 | NA | TRBD1 | TGTGCCAGCAGTTCGGCGGGACAGGTAACCTACGAGCAGTACTTC | CASSSAGQVTYEQYF
TRBJ1-6 | TRBV6-5 | NA | NA | TGTGCCAGCAGTTACTCGGATGGGGGTGGCAGTTCACCCCTCCACTTT | CASSYSDGGGSSPLHF
TRBJ1-5 | TRBV7-2 | NA | NA | TGTGCCAGCAGCTTAGTGGGGGGGGTCAATCAGCCCCAGCATTTT | CASSLVGGVNQPQHF
TRBJ1-1 | TRBV30 | NA | NA | TGTGCCTGGAGTGTACCGGGACCCCTGAACACTGAAGCTTTCTTT | CAWSVPGPLNTEAFF
TRBJ2-3 | TRBV9 | NA | TRBD2 | TGTGCCAGCAGCGTAGGGGGGAGCGGGGCACCCATTTTGATTACAGATACGCAGTATTTT | CASSVGGSGAPILITDTQYF
TRBJ2-7 | TRBV24-1 | NA | TRBD1 | TGTGCCACCAGCCCCGGGACAGGCGTGCCCGAGCAGTACTTC | CATSPGTGVPEQYF
TRBJ2-7 | TRBV24-1 | NA | NA | TGTGCCACCAGTGATCCCCGGACAGCCTACGAGCAGTACTTC | CATSDPRTAYEQYF
TRBJ1-2 | TRBV7-8 | few | NA | TGTGCCAGCAGCTTATACGGCCTCTATGGCTACACCTTC | CASSLYGLYGYTF
TRBJ1-3 | TRBV3-1/TRBV3-2 | NA | NA | TGTGCCAGCAGCCAAGATGTCAGCTCTGGAAACACCATATATTTT | CASSQDVSSGNTIYF
TRBJ2-2 | TRBV7-2 | NA | NA | TGTGCCAGCAGCTACAGGGGCGGGGACACCGGGGAGCTGTTTTTT | CASSYRGGDTGELFF
TRBJ2-3 | TRBV18 | NA | TRBD2 | TGTGCCAGCTCACCACCTTGGACTAGCGGGAGGGATACGCAGTATTTT | CASSPPWTSGRDTQYF
TRBJ1-2 | TRBV28 | few | TRBD1 | TGTGCCAGCAGTTTCGAGGGGGCTGGCTATGGCTACACCTTC | CASSFEGAGYGYTF
TRBJ1-2 | TRBV19 | NA | TRBD1 | TGTGCCACCACCACGGGGGACAGACATACAGGTGGCTACACCTTC | CATTTGDRHTGGYTF
TRBJ2-7 | TRBV18 | NA | NA | TGTGCCAGCTCACCAGACCACAGGGACGAGCAGTACTTC | CASSPDHRDEQYF
TRBJ2-2 | TRBV25-1 | NA | NA | TGTGCCAGCAGGGTACACGGGGAGCTGTTTTTT | CASRVHGELFF
TRBJ2-3 | TRBV29-1 | NA | NA | TGCAGCGTTGAAAAGGTCCAGGACACAGATACGCAGTATTTT | CSVEKVQDTDTQYF